This paragraph reports one T cell receptor (beta chain). What it binds is not known. Two CD3G-deficient patients had more severe autoimmunity; all had some. Patients aged 2 to 39 years had fewer naive T cells. The data stem from a study of regulatory T cells. Study-wide findings and caveats: Control CD8+ cells showed a nonsignificant trend toward higher Shannon entropy than patient CD8+ cells.

The germline V gene has CDR1 LNHDA and CDR2 SQIVND (reference sequence). Deletions cut 5 bases from V and 2 bases from J, with 10 bases between. This CDR3 comprises 14 residues. The PCR used 52 TRBV and 13 TRBJ primers. Libraries were prepared by immunoSEQ multiplex PCR; TCRdb keeps only in-frame clonotypes and omits some of them. The sample comprises some 21,000 clones, 90% to 95% of which are singletons, and around 3.4% rests with the top ten. The rearrangement links TRBV19 to TRBJ2-1; D is undetermined. This clonotype originated in a child aged 2 to 10 with CD3G deficiency. Sequencing was carried out using CD8+ T cells sorted from blood. The CDR3 spells CASSSGTPYNEQFF. The CDR3 DNA is TGTGCCAGTAGTTCCGGAACCCCCTACAATGAGCAGTTCTTC.